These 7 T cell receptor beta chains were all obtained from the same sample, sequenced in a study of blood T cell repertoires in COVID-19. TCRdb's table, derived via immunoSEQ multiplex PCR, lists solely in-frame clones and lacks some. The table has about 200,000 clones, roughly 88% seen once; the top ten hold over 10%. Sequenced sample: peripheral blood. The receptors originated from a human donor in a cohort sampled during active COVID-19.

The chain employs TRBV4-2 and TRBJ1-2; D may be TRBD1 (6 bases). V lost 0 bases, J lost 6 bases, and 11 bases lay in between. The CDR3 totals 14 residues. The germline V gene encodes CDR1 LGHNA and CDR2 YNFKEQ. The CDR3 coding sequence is TGTGCCAGCAGCCAAGATGGCAGGGGTGATGGCTACACCTTC. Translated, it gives CASSQDGRGDGYTF.

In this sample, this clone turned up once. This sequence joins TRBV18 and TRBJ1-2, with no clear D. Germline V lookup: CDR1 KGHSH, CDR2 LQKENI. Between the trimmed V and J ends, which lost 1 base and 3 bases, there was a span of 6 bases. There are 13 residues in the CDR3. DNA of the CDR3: TGTGCCAGCTCACCACGAGCGGACTATGGCTACACCTTC. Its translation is CASSPRADYGYTF.

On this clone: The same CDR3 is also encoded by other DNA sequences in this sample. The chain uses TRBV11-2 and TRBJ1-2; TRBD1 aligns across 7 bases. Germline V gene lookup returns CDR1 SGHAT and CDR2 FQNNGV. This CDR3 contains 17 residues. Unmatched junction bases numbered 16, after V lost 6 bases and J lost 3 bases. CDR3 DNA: TGTGCCAGCAGTCCTATCGGGTCGGGCAGGGGGGACTATGGCTACACCTTC. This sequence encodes CASSPIGSGRGDYGYTF.

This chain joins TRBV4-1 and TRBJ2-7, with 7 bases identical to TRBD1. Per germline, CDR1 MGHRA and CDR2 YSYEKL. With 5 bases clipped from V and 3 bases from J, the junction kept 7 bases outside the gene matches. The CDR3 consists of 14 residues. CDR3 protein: CASSSWDSGYEQYF. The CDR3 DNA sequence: TGCGCCAGCAGCTCATGGGACAGCGGCTACGAGCAGTACTTC.

The CDR3: CASTGRDYYGYTF. The DNA of the CDR3 is TGTGCCAGCACGGGCAGGGACTACTATGGCTACACCTTC. J is TRBJ1-2 and V is TRBV2, with D possibly being TRBD1 (5 bases). Germline V gene sequence: CDR1 SNHLY, CDR2 FYNNEI. V was cut by 7 bases and J by 3 bases, with 12 bases left in between. The CDR3 is 13 amino acids. Together with reference TRBV2 and TRBJ1-2, the CDR3 gives the full variable domain: EPEVTQTPSHQVTQMGQEVILRCVPISNHLYFYWYRQILGQKVEFLVSFYNNEISEKSEIFDDQFSVERPDGSNFTLKIRSTKLEDSAMYFCASTGRDYYGYTFGSGTRLTVV.

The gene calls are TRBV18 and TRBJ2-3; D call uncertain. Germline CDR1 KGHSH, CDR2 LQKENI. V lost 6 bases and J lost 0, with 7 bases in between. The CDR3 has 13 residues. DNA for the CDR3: TGTGCCAGCTCGGCCCTTAGCACAGATACGCAGTATTTT. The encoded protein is CASSALSTDTQYF.

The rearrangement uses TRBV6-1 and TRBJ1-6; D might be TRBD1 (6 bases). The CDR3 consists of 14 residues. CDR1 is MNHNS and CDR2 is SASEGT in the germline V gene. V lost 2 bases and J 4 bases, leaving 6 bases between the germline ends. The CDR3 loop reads CASSERGYNSPLHF. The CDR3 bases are TGTGCCAGCAGTGAAAGGGGGTATAATTCACCCCTCCACTTT.